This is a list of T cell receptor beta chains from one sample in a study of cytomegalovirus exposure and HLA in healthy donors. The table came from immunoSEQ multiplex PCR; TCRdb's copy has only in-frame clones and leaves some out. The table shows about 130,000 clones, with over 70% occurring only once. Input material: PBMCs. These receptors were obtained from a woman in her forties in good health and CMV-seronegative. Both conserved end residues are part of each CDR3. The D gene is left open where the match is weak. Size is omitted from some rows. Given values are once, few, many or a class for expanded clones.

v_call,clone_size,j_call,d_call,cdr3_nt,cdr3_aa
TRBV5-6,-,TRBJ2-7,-,TGTGCCAGCAGCTACGGCGGGACAGTTACCTACGAGCAGTACTTC,CASSYGGTVTYEQYF
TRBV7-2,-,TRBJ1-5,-,TGTGCAAGCAGCTTAGCTAACAGGGATCAGCCCCAGCATTTT,CASSLANRDQPQHF
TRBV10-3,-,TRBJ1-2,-,TGTGCCATCAGTGAGTCGGGAGCTGACAGGACCTCGGGGGGCTACACCTTC,CAISESGADRTSGGYTF
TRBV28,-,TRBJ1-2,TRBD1,TGTGCCAGCGGGACAGGGGGCAACTATGGCTACACCTTC,CASGTGGNYGYTF
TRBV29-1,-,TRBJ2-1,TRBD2,TGCAGCGACAGGCGGGGCGGGGGGCCGGGTGAGCAGTTCTTC,CSDRRGGGPGEQFF
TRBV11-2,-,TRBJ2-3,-,TGTGCCAGCAGCTACGGTCCTAGCACAGATACGCAGTATTTT,CASSYGPSTDTQYF
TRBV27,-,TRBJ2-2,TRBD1,TGTGCCAGCAGGAAGGGGACAGGGTCTAAGGCCGGGTTGGGGTCTAAGGCCGGGGAGCTGTTTTTT,CASRKGTGSKAGLGSKAGELFF
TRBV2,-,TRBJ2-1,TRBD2,TGTGCCAGCATCGGGGGGAGCTCCTACAATGAGCAGTTCTTC,CASIGGSSYNEQFF
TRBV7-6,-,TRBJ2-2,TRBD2,TGTGCCAGCAGCTTTCACGCCGGGACTACCACCGGGGAGCTGTTTTTT,CASSFHAGTTTGELFF
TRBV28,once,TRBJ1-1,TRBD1,TGTGCCAGCAGTCCAAGGGACAGACAGAACACTGAAGCTTTCTTT,CASSPRDRQNTEAFF
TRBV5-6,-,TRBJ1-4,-,TGTGCCAGCAGCTTGGTTCGTGCCCGGAATCGGGGGATGAATGAAAAACTGTTTTTT,CASSLVRARNRGMNEKLFF
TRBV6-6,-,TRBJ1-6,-,TGTGCCAGCTCTTTGGAGTCACCCCTCCACTTT,CASSLESPLHF
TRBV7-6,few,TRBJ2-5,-,TGTGCCAGCAGCTTACTTACACGCAGCCAAGAGACCCAGTACTTC,CASSLLTRSQETQYF
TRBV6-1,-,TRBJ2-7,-,TGTGCCAGCAGTGAATTGACAGGTCCCTACGAGCAGTACTTC,CASSELTGPYEQYF
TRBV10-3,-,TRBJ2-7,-,TGTGCCATCAGCCCAGGGGGGCCCTACGAGCAGTACTTC,CAISPGGPYEQYF
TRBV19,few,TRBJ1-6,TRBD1,TGTGCCAGTAGTCCCCGGGACAGAGACACTGGTTCACCCCTCCACTTT,CASSPRDRDTGSPLHF
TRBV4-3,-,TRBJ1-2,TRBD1,TGCGCCAGCAGCCAAGATTTCGAGGGGGCGGGGGGCTACACCTTC,CASSQDFEGAGGYTF
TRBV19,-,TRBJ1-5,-,TGTGCCAGTAGTATAGAGAGCAGGAATCAGCCCCAGCATTTT,CASSIESRNQPQHF
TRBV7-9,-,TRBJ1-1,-,TGTGCCAGCAGCCCGACAAGCACTGAAGCTTTCTTT,CASSPTSTEAFF
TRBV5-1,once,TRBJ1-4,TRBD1,TGCGCCAGCAGCTTACAGGGGAGGTCAGCTAATGAAAAACTGTTTTTT,CASSLQGRSANEKLFF
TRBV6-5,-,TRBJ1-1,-,TGTGCCAGCAGCCAGGGGATTGAAGCTTTCTTT,CASSQGIEAFF
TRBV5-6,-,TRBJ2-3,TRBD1,TGTGCCAGCAGCTTGGGGGACAGGGGATTGATCACAGATACGCAGTATTTT,CASSLGDRGLITDTQYF
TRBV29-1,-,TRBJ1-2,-,TGCAGCGTGATGATCGGGTCGGGCTATGGCTACACCTTC,CSVMIGSGYGYTF
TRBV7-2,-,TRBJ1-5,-,TGTGCCAGCAGCTTTGACAATTCACTGCCCCAGCATTTT,CASSFDNSLPQHF
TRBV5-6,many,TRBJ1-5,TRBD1,TGTGCCAGCAGCTTGGCTTCTTGGGGACAGGGGAATCAGCCCCAGCATTTT,CASSLASWGQGNQPQHF
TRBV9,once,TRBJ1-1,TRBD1,TGTGCCAGCAGCGGCCTCGGACAGGGCAACACTGAAGCTTTCTTT,CASSGLGQGNTEAFF
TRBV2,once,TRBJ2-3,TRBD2,TGTGCCAGCAGTGGCGGGAGTTTCACAGATACGCAGTATTTT,CASSGGSFTDTQYF
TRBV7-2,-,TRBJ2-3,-,TGTGCCAGCAGCTTAGACAGGAGTAGCACAGATACGCAGTATTTT,CASSLDRSSTDTQYF
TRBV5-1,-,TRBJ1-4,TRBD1,TGCGCCAGCAGCGTACAGGGGGGTAATGAAAAACTGTTTTTT,CASSVQGGNEKLFF
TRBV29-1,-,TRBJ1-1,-,TGCAGCGTGAACAGGGAAGGGACTGAAGCTTTCTTT,CSVNREGTEAFF
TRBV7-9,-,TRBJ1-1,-,TGTGCCAGCAGCTTACCCGGCAGGATAGCTGAAGCTTTCTTT,CASSLPGRIAEAFF
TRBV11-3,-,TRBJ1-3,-,TGTGCCAGCAGCCCAAATGACGTAGGAGGGAGGACTGGAAACACCATATATTTT,CASSPNDVGGRTGNTIYF
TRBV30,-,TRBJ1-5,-,TGTGCCTGGAGTGTAGGAGTCGAACAGCCCCAGCATTTT,CAWSVGVEQPQHF
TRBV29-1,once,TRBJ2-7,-,TGCAGCGTTGACAGGGCCGGGGAGCAGTACTTC,CSVDRAGEQYF
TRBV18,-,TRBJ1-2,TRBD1,TGTGCCAGCTCACCAGGGACAGGGAAGGGGTATGGCTACACCTTC,CASSPGTGKGYGYTF
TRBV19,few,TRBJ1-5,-,TGTGCCAGTAGTTTCAGGGGTGATCAGCCCCAGCATTTT,CASSFRGDQPQHF
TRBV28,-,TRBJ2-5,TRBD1,TGTGCCAGCAGTTTATTAAGCAGGGGGCTATGGGAGACCCAGTACTTC,CASSLLSRGLWETQYF
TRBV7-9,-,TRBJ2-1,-,TGTGCCAGCAGCGCCGGACCATCCGGGGGACTTTACAATGAGCAGTTCTTC,CASSAGPSGGLYNEQFF
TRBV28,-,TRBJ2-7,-,TGTGCCAGCAGTTCGGGGTTCTCCTACGAGCAGTACTTC,CASSSGFSYEQYF
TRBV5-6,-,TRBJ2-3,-,TGTGCCAGCAGCTTGGCCAGTGATGGACTTCGGTTCCCAGATACGCAGTATTTT,CASSLASDGLRFPDTQYF
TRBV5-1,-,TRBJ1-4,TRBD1,TGCGCCAGCAGCGCAGTAGGACAGGGCGGCGAAAAACTGTTTTTT,CASSAVGQGGEKLFF
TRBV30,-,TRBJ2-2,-,TGTGCCTGGAGTGATTTGGGGCTTCCAGGCGGGGAGCTGTTTTTT,CAWSDLGLPGGELFF
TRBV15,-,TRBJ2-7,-,TGTGCCACCAGCAGAGTTGGGAGCTCCTACGAGCAGTACTTC,CATSRVGSSYEQYF
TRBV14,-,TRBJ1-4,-,TGTGCCAGCAGCCAAGATCGCTCTCGGGGGGCGACTAATGAAAAACTGTTTTTT,CASSQDRSRGATNEKLFF
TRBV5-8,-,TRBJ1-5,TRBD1,TGTGCCAGCAGCTTGGGGACAGGGGCTAATCAGCCCCAGCATTTT,CASSLGTGANQPQHF
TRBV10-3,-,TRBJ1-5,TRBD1,TGTGCCATCGGAGGACAGGGGGGCCTTGGTGGCAATCAGCCCCAGCATTTT,CAIGGQGGLGGNQPQHF
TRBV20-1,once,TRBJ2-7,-,TGCAGTGCTAGTAATAACTACGAGCAGTACTTC,CSASNNYEQYF
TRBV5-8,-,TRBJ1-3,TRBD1,TGTGCCAGCAGCCTCGACAGGGGGCCCAGCACCATATATTTT,CASSLDRGPSTIYF
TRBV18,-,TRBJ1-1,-,TGTGCCAGCTCTCCAGGGCACGGGAACACTGAAGCTTTCTTT,CASSPGHGNTEAFF
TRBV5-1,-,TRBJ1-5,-,TGCGCCAGCAGCTTACAGGGATTGAGCAATCAGCCCCAGCATTTT,CASSLQGLSNQPQHF
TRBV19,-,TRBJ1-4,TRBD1,TGTGCCAGTAGATATACCAGACAGGGGACGGAAAAACTGTTTTTT,CASRYTRQGTEKLFF
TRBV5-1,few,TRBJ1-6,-,TGCGCCAGCAGCTTGGTACAGAGCTCCTATAATTCACCCCTCCACTTT,CASSLVQSSYNSPLHF
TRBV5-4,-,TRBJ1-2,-,TGTGCCAGCACCCCACACCAAGCGAGCCTATCCTATGGCTACACCTTC,CASTPHQASLSYGYTF